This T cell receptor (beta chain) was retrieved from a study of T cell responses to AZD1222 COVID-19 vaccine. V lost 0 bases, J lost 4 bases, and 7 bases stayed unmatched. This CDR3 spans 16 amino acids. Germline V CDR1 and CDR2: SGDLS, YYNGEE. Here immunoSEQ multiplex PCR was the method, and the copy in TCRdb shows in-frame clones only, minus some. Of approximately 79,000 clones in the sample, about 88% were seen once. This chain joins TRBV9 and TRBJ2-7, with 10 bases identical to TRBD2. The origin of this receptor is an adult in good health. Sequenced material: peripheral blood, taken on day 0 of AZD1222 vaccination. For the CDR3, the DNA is TGTGCCAGCAGCGTAGCTCCTAGCGGGAGCCAGTACGAGCAGTACTTC. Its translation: CASSVAPSGSQYEQYF.